There are many counts of the clone carrying this TCR beta chain. Trimming took 2 bases from V and 2 from J, leaving 5 bases between them. Germline-derived CDR1 and CDR2 are KGHSH and LQKENI. This CDR3 has 13 residues. The sample is drawn from a study of molecular identifiers for immune sequencing clone quantification. TCRdb processed the PCR reads anew with MiXCR; each CDR3 protein has one entry. The data hold some 580,000 distinct CDR3 sequences, with about 25% observed a single time. Sequencing used naive CD8+ T cells from blood, with Jurkat cell RNA spiked in. Regarding subset: FACS-sorted CD8+CD4-CCR7+CD45RA+ naive T cells. The rearrangement links TRBV18 to TRBJ2-3; D gene uncertain. The TCR was taken from a human donor in good health. Some libraries in this study had Jurkat cell RNA spiked in. CDR3 nucleotide sequence: TGTGCCAGCTCACCATACGCCACAGATACGCAGTATTTT. Protein sequence: CASSPYATDTQYF.